Only a few counts were recorded for the clone carrying this TCR beta chain. Its antigen is not identified. Carried by the TCR beta cDNA libraries were unique molecular identifiers. Input of roughly 0.9 to 11 million T cells yielded roughly 0.5 million cDNA molecules. TCRdb re-called the PCR reads with MiXCR, one entry per CDR3 protein. This table holds about 770,000 distinct CDR3 sequences, 46% found once. These data are taken from a study of post-analysis software for immune sequencing data. The overall study: Courses of disease covered relapsing-remitting, secondary progressive and progressive-relapsing multiple sclerosis. Study results and caveats: Multiple sclerosis patients had significantly lower normalized Chao1 diversity than controls. Higher frequency in patients than in controls was seen for about five TRBV segments, with TRBV5-6, TRBV5-1 and TRBV20-1 among them. Under the F measure, samples that were prepared in one batch clustered strongly together.

CDR1 and CDR2 from the germline V gene are SGHRS and YFSETQ. This CDR3 spans 14 amino acids. Trimming stripped 2 bases from V and 3 bases from J, with 12 bases between. This chain connects TRBV5-1 to TRBJ2-7, with D possibly TRBD1 on 5 matching bases. The TCR comes from a girl aged 10-17 years with multiple sclerosis. Sequencing was performed on blood. CDR3 coding DNA: TGCGCCAGCAGCTTTGAAGGGGCCCTCTACGAGCAGTACTTC. Translating gives CASSFEGALYEQYF.